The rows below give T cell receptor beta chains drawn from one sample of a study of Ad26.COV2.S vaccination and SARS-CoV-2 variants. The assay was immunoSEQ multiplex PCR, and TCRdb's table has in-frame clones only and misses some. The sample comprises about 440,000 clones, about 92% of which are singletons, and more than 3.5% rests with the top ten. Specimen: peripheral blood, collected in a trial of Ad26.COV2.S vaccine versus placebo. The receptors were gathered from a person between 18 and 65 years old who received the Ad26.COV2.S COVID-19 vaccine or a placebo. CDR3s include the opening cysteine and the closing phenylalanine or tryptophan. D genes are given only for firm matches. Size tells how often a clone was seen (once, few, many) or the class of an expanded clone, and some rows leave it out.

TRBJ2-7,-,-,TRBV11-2,CASTITAGQLYEQYF,TGTGCCAGCACTATAACCGCCGGACAGCTCTACGAGCAGTACTTC
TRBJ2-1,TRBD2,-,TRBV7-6,CASSSLAGADNEQFF,TGTGCCAGCAGCTCTCTAGCGGGAGCAGACAATGAGCAGTTCTTC
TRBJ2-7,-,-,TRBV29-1,CSAITRDTRYEQYF,TGCAGCGCCATCACCCGGGACACGCGCTACGAGCAGTACTTC
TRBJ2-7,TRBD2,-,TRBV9,CASSVELAGVDEQYF,TGTGCCAGCAGCGTAGAACTAGCGGGAGTTGACGAGCAGTACTTC
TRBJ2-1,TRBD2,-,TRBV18,CASSPPTTSVNNEQFF,TGTGCCAGCTCACCACCGACGACTAGCGTTAACAATGAGCAGTTCTTC
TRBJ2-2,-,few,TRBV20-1,CSASYTGELFF,TGCAGTGCTAGTTACACCGGGGAGCTGTTTTTT
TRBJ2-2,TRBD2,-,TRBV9,CASSPRTSDTGELFF,TGTGCCAGCAGCCCCCGGACTAGTGACACCGGGGAGCTGTTTTTT
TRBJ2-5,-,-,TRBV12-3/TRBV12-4,CASSLFTEETQYF,TGTGCCAGCAGTTTATTTACAGAAGAGACCCAGTACTTC
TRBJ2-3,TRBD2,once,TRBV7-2,CASSFEPGLATDTQYF,TGTGCCAGCAGCTTCGAACCGGGACTAGCGACAGATACGCAGTATTTT
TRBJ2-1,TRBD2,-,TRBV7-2,CASSPVALFRTSGTFKQFF,TGTGCCAGCAGCCCCGTGGCCCTTTTCCGGACTAGCGGGACCTTTAAGCAGTTCTTC
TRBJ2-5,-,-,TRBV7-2,CASSLVGETQYF,TGTGCCAGCAGCTTAGTAGGAGAGACCCAGTACTTC
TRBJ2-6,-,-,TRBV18,CASSPTNSGANVLTF,TGTGCCAGCTCACCAACGAACTCTGGGGCCAACGTCCTGACTTTC
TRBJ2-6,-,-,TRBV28,CASSPAGQPSGANVLTF,TGTGCCAGCAGTCCAGCGGGACAGCCGTCTGGGGCCAACGTCCTGACTTTC
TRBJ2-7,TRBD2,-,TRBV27,CASRASGGISYEQYF,TGTGCCAGCCGGGCTAGCGGGGGGATCTCCTACGAGCAGTACTTC
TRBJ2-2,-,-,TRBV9,CASSVEGNTGELFF,TGTGCCAGCAGCGTAGAAGGGAACACCGGGGAGCTGTTTTTT
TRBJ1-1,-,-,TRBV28,CASSRSRAEAFF,TGTGCCAGCAGCCGCAGTAGGGCTGAAGCTTTCTTT
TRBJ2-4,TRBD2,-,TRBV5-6,CASSPNGAGAADIQYF,TGTGCCAGCAGTCCAAACGGGGCGGGAGCGGCGGACATTCAGTACTTC
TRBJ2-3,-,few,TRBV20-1,CSARGTDTQYF,TGCAGTGCTAGAGGCACAGATACGCAGTATTTT
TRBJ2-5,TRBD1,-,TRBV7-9,CASSSRQGETQYF,TGTGCCAGCAGCTCCCGACAGGGGGAGACCCAGTACTTC
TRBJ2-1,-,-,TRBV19,CASSTTGGEYNEQFF,TGTGCCAGTAGTACCACGGGGGGCGAGTACAATGAGCAGTTCTTC
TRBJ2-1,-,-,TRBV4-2,CASSQDGTRNNEQFF,TGTGCCAGCAGCCAAGATGGGACAAGAAACAATGAGCAGTTCTTC
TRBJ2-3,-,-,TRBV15,CATSREETEDTQYF,TGTGCCACCAGCAGAGAAGAAACGGAAGATACGCAGTATTTT
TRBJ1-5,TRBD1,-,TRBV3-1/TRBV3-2,CASSQDAPGQGNQPQHF,TGTGCCAGCAGCCAAGATGCTCCGGGACAGGGGAATCAGCCCCAGCATTTT
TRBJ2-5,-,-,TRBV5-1,CASSPPQGGGAETQYF,TGCGCCAGCAGCCCCCCCCAGGGGGGGGGTGCGGAGACCCAGTACTTC
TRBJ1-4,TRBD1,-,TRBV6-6,CASRLDRAPEKLFF,TGTGCCAGCAGACTCGACAGGGCGCCCGAAAAACTGTTTTTT
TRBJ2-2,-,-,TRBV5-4,CASSLASGRPNTGELFF,TGTGCCAGCAGCTTGGCCAGTGGCAGGCCGAACACCGGGGAGCTGTTTTTT
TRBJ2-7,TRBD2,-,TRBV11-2,CASSLVFEVGLALREQYF,TGTGCCAGCAGCTTAGTATTTGAAGTGGGACTAGCGCTCCGGGAGCAGTACTTC
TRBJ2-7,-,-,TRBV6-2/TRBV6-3,CASSYSALSSYEQYF,TGTGCCAGCAGTTATTCAGCGCTGAGCTCCTACGAGCAGTACTTC
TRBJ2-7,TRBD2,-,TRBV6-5,CASSFLAGGSYEQYF,TGTGCCAGCAGCTTCCTAGCGGGAGGATCCTACGAGCAGTACTTC
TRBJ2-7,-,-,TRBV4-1,CASSLGLADVFEQYF,TGCGCCAGCAGCCTCGGACTTGCGGACGTCTTCGAGCAGTACTTC
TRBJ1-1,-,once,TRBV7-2,CASSLDPGATEAFF,TGTGCCAGCAGCTTAGACCCGGGTGCGACTGAAGCTTTCTTT
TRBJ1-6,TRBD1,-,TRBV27,CASSSLDRGRTNSPLHF,TGTGCCAGCAGTTCCCTGGACAGGGGACGGACTAATTCACCCCTCCACTTT
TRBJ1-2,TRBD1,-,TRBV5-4,CASSIMLQGGDGYTF,TGTGCCAGCAGCATAATGCTACAGGGGGGAGATGGCTACACCTTC
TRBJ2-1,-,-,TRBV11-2,CASSASPRGVQFF,TGTGCCAGCAGCGCGTCCCCCCGTGGTGTGCAGTTCTTC
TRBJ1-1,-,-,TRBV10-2,CASVSGNTEAFF,TGCGCCAGCGTATCCGGGAACACTGAAGCTTTCTTT
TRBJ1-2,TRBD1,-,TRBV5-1,CASSATGTGGYGYTF,TGCGCCAGCAGCGCGACCGGGACAGGGGGCTATGGCTACACCTTC
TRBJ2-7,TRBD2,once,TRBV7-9,CASSLAGSPYEQYF,TGTGCCAGCAGCCTAGCGGGATCCCCCTACGAGCAGTACTTC
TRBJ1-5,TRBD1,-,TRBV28,CASKTGERQPQHF,TGTGCCAGCAAAACAGGGGAACGGCAGCCCCAGCATTTT
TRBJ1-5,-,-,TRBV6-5,CASTRTGSNQPQHF,TGTGCCAGCACTAGGACGGGTAGCAATCAGCCCCAGCATTTT
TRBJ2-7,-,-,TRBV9,CASSIGSTGSYEQYF,TGTGCCAGCAGTATCGGGAGCACAGGGTCCTACGAGCAGTACTTC
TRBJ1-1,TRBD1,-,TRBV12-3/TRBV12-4,CASRTETGKAFF,TGTGCCAGCAGGACCGAGACAGGGAAGGCTTTCTTT
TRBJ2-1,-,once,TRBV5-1,CASSLAADYNEQFF,TGCGCCAGCAGCTTGGCTGCGGACTACAATGAGCAGTTCTTC
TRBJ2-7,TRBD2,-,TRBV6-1,CASSEGSGSSYEQYF,TGTGCCAGCAGTGAAGGAAGCGGGAGCTCCTACGAGCAGTACTTC
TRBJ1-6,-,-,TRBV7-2,CASSSPGWLNSPLHF,TGTGCCAGCAGCTCCCCCGGGTGGTTAAATTCACCCCTCCACTTT
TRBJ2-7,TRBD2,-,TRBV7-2,CASSLVGGTGGPYEQYF,TGTGCCAGCAGCTTAGTAGGTGGTACGGGAGGGCCCTACGAGCAGTACTTC
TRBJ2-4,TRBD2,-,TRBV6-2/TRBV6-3,CASSYTTLGGRAKNIQYF,TGTGCCAGCAGTTACACCACTCTCGGCGGGAGAGCCAAAAACATTCAGTACTTC
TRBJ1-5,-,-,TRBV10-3,CAIVEGGGNQPQHF,TGTGCCATCGTAGAGGGAGGAGGGAATCAGCCCCAGCATTTT
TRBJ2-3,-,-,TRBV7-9,CASSLGRGTDTQYF,TGTGCCAGCAGCTTAGGGCGGGGCACAGATACGCAGTATTTT
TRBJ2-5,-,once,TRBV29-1,CSVEAGRGREETQYF,TGCAGCGTTGAAGCCGGGCGGGGGCGAGAAGAGACCCAGTACTTC